The clone carrying this TCR beta chain was detected a few times. The antigen is unknown. This sample is drawn from a study of regulatory T cells in long-lasting Graves disease. Regarding the study as a whole: Whereas new patients shared roughly 910 public clonotypes, persistent patients shared more, at some 2,700. Persistent Graves' patients had lower TCR diversity than newly diagnosed ones.

Libraries of TCR beta came from iRepertoire HTBI primers plus Arm-PCR of CDR3 regions. Each CDR3 protein is one row after TCRdb ran MiXCR on the multiplex PCR reads. The sample shows a few hundred thousand distinct CDR3 sequences, 10% to 15% of them seen only once. The CDR3 loop spans 14 amino acids. The trim removed 4 bases at V and 3 bases at J, leaving 5 bases unmatched. Germline CDR1 ENHRY, CDR2 SYGVKD. Time point: newly diagnosed GD, antithyroid drugs for less than 3 months. After RNA was extracted from PBMCs, the TCR library was made from it. This sample was shared with a second study, whose subject was T cells in Graves' hyperthyroidism and ophthalmopathy.

The material sequenced was peripheral blood mononuclear cells (PBMCs), taken at new diagnosis, from a patient treated with antithyroid drugs. This TCR derives from a woman aged 18-29 years with Graves disease. The chain has TRBV10-3 and TRBJ2-7, with 8 bases lining up with TRBD1. CDR3 DNA: TGTGCCATCAGTGGGGGGACAGGTCGCTACGAGCAGTACTTC. Its protein is CAISGGTGRYEQYF.